This TCR beta chain derives from a study of blood T cell repertoires in COVID-19. On the study more broadly: Sources were T cells, B-cell-depleted T cells, or PBMCs; the material itself was cDNA or gDNA.

Trimming cost V 6 bases and J 2 bases; bases outside gene matches: 1. Germline-derived CDR1 and CDR2 are SGDLS and YYNGEE. The CDR3 spans 13 residues. Assignments of participants to cohorts depended upon their own reported clinical history. Symptom resolution, clearance, or two negative PCRs marked donors in Cohort 3 as recovered. TCRdb's table, derived via immunoSEQ multiplex PCR, lists solely in-frame clones and lacks some. Counted here are hundreds of thousands of clones, about nine tenths occurring once; the ten biggest clones make up approximately 9.4%. The receptor's source is a woman aged 40 to 50 who had recovered from COVID-19. The sequenced material came from PBMCs or T cells enriched from blood (not recorded which). This chain links TRBV9 with TRBJ2-2; 7 bases are a match to TRBD2. For the CDR3, the DNA is TGTGCCAGCACGGGGGGTAACACCGGGGAGCTGTTTTTT. Its protein is CASTGGNTGELFF.